The 6 T cell receptor beta chains given below trace back to one sample, sequenced in a study of control samples from healthy donors and cancer patients. The table came from immunoSEQ multiplex PCR; TCRdb's copy has only in-frame clones and leaves some out. The table lists around 200,000 clones, 90% to 95% of them singletons. The sequenced sample was blood. The receptors were sampled from a man aged 18 to 29 in good health.

The CDR3: CASSLGRGAVADTQYF. The CDR3 nucleotides are TGTGCCAGCAGTTTGGGGCGGGGGGCCGTTGCAGATACGCAGTATTTT. V is TRBV28 and J is TRBJ2-3; the match to TRBD2 covers 8 bases. Germline CDR1 and CDR2: MDHEN and SYDVKM. The CDR3 sequence is 16 residues long. V lost 3 bases and J lost 4; bases outside the gene matches: 9.

This chain uses TRBV28 with TRBJ2-2; TRBD1 is a possible D gene (5 bases). Trimming cost V 6 bases and J 3 bases, with 11 bases left between them. Looked up from germline, CDR1 is MDHEN and CDR2 is SYDVKM. The CDR3 contains 14 residues. CDR3 protein: CASRFRQYTGELFF. CDR3 in DNA: TGTGCCAGCAGATTCCGACAGTACACCGGGGAGCTGTTTTTT.

The chain joins TRBV6-5 to TRBJ1-6, with D perhaps TRBD1 (5 bases). Trimming cost V 8 bases and J 7 bases, with 15 bases left between them. In germline, CDR1 is MNHEY, CDR2 SVGAGI. This CDR3 has 14 amino acids. Here the CDR3 DNA reads TGTGCCAGCGCGAGAGGGGCGGAAAATTCACCCCTCCACTTT. Translation gives CASARGAENSPLHF.

This clone was found a few times. V gene TRBV3-1 (or the pseudogene TRBV3-2) combines with J gene TRBJ1-3; D gene uncertain. The ends were cut back, 1 base at V and 4 bases at J, with 14 bases in the middle. Germline V gives CDR1 LGHDT, CDR2 YNNKEL (reference sequence). The CDR3 totals 16 residues. The CDR3 region has the DNA TGTGCCAGCAGCCAAGTAACAATAGAATCCGGAAACACCATATATTTT. Its protein product is CASSQVTIESGNTIYF.

This chain joins TRBV19 and TRBJ1-1; 7 nucleotides match TRBD1. CDR3 size: 15 residues. Germline V CDR1 and CDR2: LNHDA, SQIVND (reference sequence). V shed 5 bases and J 4 bases; nucleotides not matched to a gene: 10. CDR3 sequence: CASSPSLTGATEAFF. The CDR3, as DNA: TGTGCCAGTAGTCCATCTTTAACAGGGGCCACTGAAGCTTTCTTT. Supplemented by reference TRBV19 and TRBJ1-1, the full variable domain reads DGGITQSPKYLFRKEGQNVTLSCEQNLNHDAMYWYRQDPGQGLRLIYYSQIVNDFQKGDIAEGYSVSREKKESFPLTVTSAQKNPTAFYLCASSPSLTGATEAFFGQGTRLTVV.

This clone was recorded only once. The rearrangement uses TRBV7-9 and TRBJ1-6; 8 bases line up with TRBD1. With V trimmed by 1 base and J by 8 bases, 4 bases remained unmatched. CDR3 size: 15 residues. From germline, CDR1 is SEHNR and CDR2 FQNEAQ (reference sequence). CDR3 in amino acids: CASSLGDRSYSPLHF. The CDR3 DNA reads TGTGCCAGCAGCTTAGGGGACAGGAGCTATTCACCCCTCCACTTT.